The text below deals with one T cell receptor beta chain. The data derive from a study of PD-L1 blockade in urothelial cancer. Background on the study: Patients had received 0 to 3 prior chemotherapy regimens. At 6 weeks and at 3 weeks (second dose) after treatment start, blood was analyzed.

Time point described: pretreatment peripheral blood. CDR3 length: 15 residues. Germline V gene lookup returns CDR1 SQVTM and CDR2 ANQGSEA. Trimming cost V 4 bases and J 0 bases; bases outside gene matches: 6. The data were produced by immunoSEQ multiplex PCR, yet TCRdb's version contains in-frame clones alone and is incomplete. The table shows tens of thousands of clones, with around 84% occurring only once. The sequence derives from a woman in her 70s with urothelial cancer. The material was PBMCs, obtained around atezolizumab (anti-PD-L1) treatment. The chain employs TRBV29-1 and TRBJ2-3, with 8 bases matching TRBD2. CDR3 loop: CSVVRSGASTDTQYF. As DNA, the CDR3 is TGCAGCGTTGTCCGTAGCGGGGCCAGCACAGATACGCAGTATTTT.